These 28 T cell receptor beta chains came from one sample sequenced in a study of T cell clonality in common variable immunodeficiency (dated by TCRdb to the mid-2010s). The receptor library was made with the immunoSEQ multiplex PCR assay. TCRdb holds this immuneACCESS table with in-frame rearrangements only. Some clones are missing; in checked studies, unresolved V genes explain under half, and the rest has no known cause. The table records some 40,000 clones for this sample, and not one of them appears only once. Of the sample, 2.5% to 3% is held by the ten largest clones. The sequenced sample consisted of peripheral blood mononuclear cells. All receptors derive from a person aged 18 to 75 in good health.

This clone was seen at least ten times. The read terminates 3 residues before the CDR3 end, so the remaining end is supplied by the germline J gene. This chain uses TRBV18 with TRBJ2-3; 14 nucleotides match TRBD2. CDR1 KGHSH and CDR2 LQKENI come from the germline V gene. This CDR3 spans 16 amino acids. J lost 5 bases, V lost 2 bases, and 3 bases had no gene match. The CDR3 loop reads CASSPRTSGRKDTQYF. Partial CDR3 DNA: TGTGCCAGCTCACCAAGGACTAGCGGGAGGAAAGATACG.

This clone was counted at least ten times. The covered CDR3 bases are TGTGCCAGCAGCTTAAGACAGGGGCCCAATGAG. Residues: CASSLRQGPNE. The complete CDR3 sequence is CASSLRQGPNEQFF. The chain recombines TRBV5-5 with TRBJ2-1; 8 nucleotides line up with TRBD1. The read gets to within 3 residues of the CDR3 end, and the germline J gene fills in the rest. Trimming removed 2 bases from V and 6 bases from J; junction bases left unmatched: 4. The CDR3 consists of 14 residues. Germline CDR1 and CDR2: SGHKS and YYEKEE (reference sequence).

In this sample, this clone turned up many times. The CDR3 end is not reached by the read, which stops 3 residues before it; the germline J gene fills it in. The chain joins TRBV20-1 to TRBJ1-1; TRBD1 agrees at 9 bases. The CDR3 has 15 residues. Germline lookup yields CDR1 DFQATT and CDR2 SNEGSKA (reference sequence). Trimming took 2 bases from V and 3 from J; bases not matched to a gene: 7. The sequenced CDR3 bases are TGCAGTGCTAGATCAACAGGGGGCGCGCACACTGAA. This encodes CSARSTGGAHTE. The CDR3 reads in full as CSARSTGGAHTEAFF.

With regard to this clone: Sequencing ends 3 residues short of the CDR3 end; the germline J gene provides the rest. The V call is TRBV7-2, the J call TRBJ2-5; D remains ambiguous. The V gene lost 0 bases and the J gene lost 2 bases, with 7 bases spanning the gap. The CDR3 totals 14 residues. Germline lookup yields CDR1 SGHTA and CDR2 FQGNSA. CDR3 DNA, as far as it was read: TGTGCCAGCAGCTTAGCGCACGGGCAAGAGACC. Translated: CASSLAHGQET. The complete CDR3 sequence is CASSLAHGQETQYF.

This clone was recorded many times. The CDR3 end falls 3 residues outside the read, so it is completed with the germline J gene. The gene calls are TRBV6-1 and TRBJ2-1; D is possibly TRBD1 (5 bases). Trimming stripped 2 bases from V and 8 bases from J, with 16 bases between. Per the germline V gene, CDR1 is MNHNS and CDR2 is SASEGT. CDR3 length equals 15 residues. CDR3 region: CASSESYEGVDEQFF. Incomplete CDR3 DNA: TGTGCCAGCAGTGAATCGTACGAAGGGGTCGATGAG.

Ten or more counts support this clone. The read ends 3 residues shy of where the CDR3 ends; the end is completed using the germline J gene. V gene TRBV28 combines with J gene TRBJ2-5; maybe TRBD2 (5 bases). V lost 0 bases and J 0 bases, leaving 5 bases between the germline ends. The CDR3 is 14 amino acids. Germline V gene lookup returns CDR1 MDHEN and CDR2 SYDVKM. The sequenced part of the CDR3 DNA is TGTGCCAGCAGTTTATGGGACTACCAAGAGACC. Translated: CASSLWDYQET. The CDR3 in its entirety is CASSLWDYQETQYF.

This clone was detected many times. Here the CDR3 reads CASSLDRVYEQYF. Partial CDR3 DNA: TGTGCCAGCAGCTTGGATCGGGTCTACGAG. The chain joins TRBV5-4 to TRBJ2-7; no reliable D call. The read halts 3 residues ahead of the CDR3 end, with the missing end drawn from the germline J gene. This CDR3 region has 13 residues. In germline, CDR1 is SGHNT, CDR2 YYREEE (reference sequence). Between the trimmed V and J ends, which lost 0 bases and 3 bases, there was a span of 7 bases.

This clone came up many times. CDR3 DNA (partial): TGTGCCGGAAGACAGGGCGGCGGGGCCAACGTC. Protein sequence: CAGRQGGGANV. The full CDR3 reads CAGRQGGGANVLTF. This rearrangement joins TRBV2 to TRBJ2-6, with 7 nucleotides matching TRBD1. The CDR3 end is not reached by the read, which stops 3 residues before it; the germline J gene fills it in. CDR1 and CDR2 (germline): SNHLY, FYNNEI. The CDR3 covers 14 residues. V dropped 11 bases and J dropped 4; count of bases not matched to a gene: 8.

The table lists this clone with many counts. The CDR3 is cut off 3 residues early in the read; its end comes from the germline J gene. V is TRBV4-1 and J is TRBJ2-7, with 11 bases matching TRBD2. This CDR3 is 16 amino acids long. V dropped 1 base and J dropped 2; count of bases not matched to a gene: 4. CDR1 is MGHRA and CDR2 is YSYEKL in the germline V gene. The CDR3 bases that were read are TGCGCCAGCAGCCAAGCCCCTAGCGGGGGGACCTACGAG. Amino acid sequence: CASSQAPSGGTYE. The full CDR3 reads CASSQAPSGGTYEQYF.

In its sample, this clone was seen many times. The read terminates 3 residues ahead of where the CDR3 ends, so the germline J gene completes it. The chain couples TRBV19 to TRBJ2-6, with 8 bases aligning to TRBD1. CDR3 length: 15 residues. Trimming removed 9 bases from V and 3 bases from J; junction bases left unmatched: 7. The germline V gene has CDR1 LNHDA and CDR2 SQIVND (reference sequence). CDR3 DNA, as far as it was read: TGTGCCAGCCGCCAGGGGGCAAATGGGGCCAACGTC. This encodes CASRQGANGANV. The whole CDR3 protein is CASRQGANGANVLTF.

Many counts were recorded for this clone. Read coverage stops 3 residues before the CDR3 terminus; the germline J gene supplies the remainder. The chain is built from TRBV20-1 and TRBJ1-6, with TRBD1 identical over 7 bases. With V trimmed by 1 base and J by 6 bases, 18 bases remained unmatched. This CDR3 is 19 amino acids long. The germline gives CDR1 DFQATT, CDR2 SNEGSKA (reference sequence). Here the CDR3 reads CSARAIMGVPGQFNSPLHF. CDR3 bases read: TGCAGTGCTAGAGCCATTATGGGGGTACCGGGACAGTTTAATTCACCC.

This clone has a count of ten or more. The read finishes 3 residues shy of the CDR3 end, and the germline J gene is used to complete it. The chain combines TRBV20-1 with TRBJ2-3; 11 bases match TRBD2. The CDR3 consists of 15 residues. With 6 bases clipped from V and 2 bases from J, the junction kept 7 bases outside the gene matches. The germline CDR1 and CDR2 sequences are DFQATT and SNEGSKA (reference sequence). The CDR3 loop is CSAPISGRDTDTQYF. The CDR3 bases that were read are TGCAGTGCCCCTATTAGCGGGAGGGACACAGATACG.

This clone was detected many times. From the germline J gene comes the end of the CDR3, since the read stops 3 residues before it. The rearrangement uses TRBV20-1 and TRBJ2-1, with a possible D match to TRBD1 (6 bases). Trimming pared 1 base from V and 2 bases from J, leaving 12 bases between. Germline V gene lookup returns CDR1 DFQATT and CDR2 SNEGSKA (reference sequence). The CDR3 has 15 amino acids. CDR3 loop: CSARVIGGTYNEQFF. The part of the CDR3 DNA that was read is TGCAGTGCTAGAGTGATAGGGGGAACCTACAATGAG.

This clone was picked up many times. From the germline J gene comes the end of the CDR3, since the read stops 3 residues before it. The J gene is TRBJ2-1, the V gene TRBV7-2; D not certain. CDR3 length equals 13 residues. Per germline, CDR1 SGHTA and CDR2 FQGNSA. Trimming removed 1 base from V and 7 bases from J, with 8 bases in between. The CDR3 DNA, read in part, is TGTGCCAGCAGCTTAGAGGCCAGAAATGAG. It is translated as CASSLEARNE. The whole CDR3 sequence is CASSLEARNEQFF. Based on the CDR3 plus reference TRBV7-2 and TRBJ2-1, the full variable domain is GAGVSQSPSNKVTEKGKDVELRCDPISGHTALYWYRQSLGQGLEFLIYFQGNSAPDKSGLPSDRFSAERTGGSVSTLTIQRTQQEDSAVYLCASSLEARNEQFFGPGTRLTVL.

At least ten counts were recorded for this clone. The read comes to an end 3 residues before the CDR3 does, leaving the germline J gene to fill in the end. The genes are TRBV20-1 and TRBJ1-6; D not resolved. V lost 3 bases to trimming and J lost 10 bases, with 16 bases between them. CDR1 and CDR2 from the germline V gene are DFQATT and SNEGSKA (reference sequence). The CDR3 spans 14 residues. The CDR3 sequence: CSARELGIGSPLHF. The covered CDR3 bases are TGCAGTGCTAGGGAACTAGGGATCGGGTCACCC.

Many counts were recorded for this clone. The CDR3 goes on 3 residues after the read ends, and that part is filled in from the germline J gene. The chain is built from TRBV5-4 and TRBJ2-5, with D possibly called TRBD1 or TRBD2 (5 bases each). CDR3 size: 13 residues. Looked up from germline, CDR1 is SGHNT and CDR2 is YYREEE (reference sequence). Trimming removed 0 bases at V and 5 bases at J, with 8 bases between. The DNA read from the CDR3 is TGTGCCAGCAGCTTGGGAGGGGTGGAGACC. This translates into CASSLGGVET. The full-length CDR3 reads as CASSLGGVETQYF.

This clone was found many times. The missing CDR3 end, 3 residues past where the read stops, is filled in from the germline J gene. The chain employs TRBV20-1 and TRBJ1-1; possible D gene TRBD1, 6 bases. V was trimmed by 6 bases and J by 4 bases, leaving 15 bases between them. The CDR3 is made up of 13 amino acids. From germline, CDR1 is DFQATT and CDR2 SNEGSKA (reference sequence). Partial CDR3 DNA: TGCAGTGCCCCGGGACAATCGGGCACTGAA. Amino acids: CSAPGQSGTE. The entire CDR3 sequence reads CSAPGQSGTEAFF.

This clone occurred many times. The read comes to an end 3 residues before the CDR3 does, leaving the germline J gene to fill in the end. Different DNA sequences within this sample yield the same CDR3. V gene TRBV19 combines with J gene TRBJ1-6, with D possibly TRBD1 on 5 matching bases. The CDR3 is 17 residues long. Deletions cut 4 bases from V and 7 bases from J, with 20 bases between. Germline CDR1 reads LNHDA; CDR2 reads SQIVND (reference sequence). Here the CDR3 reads CASSTPAGHWENSPLHF. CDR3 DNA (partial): TGTGCCAGTAGTACCCCGGCCGGACACTGGGAGAATTCACCC.

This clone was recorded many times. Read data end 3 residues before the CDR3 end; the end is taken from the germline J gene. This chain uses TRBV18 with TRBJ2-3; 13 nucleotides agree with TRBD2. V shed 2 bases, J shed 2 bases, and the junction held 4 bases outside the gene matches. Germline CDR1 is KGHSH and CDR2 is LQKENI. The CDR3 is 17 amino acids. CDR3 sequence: CASSPKGTSGTTDTQYF. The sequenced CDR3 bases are TGTGCCAGCTCACCAAAGGGGACTAGCGGGACCACAGATACG.

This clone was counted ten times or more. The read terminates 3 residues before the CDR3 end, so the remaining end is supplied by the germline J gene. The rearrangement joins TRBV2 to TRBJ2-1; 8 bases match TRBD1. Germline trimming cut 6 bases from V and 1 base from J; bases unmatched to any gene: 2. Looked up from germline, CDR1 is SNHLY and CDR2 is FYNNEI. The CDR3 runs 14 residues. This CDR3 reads CASRGQVSYNEQFF. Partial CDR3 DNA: TGTGCCAGCAGGGGACAGGTTTCCTACAATGAG.

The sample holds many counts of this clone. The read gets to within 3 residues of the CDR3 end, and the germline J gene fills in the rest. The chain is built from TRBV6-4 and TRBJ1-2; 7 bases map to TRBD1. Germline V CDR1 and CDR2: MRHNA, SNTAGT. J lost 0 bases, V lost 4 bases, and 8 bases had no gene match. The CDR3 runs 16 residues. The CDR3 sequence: CASSASRTGANYGYTF. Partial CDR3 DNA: TGTGCCAGCAGTGCCTCACGCACAGGGGCTAACTATGGC.

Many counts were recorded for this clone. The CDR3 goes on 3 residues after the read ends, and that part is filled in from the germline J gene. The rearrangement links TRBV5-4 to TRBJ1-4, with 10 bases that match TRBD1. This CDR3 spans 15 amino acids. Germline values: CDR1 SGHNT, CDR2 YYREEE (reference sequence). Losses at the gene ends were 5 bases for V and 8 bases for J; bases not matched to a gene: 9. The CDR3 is CASSYGTGDVEKLFF. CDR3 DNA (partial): TGTGCCAGCAGTTACGGGACAGGGGACGTGGAAAAA.

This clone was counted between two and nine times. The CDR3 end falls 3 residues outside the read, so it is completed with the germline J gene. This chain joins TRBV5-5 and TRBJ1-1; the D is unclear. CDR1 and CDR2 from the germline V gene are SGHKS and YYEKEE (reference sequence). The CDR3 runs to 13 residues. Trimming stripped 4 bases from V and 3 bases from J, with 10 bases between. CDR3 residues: CASSQVADTEAFF. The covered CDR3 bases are TGTGCCAGCAGCCAGGTGGCCGACACTGAA.

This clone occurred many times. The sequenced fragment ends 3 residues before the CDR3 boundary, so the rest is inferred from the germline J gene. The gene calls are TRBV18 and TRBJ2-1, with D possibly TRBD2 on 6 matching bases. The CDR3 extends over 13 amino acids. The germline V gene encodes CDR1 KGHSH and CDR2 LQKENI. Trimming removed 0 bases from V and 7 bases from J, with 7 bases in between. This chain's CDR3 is CASSPPGGNEQFF. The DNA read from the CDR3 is TGTGCCAGCTCACCACCGGGGGGAAATGAG.

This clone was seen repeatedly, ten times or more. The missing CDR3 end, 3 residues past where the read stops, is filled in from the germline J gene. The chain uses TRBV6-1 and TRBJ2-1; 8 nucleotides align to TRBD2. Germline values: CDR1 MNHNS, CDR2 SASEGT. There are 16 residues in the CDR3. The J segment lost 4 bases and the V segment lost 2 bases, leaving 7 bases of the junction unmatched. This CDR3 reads CASSEFLAGAYNEQFF. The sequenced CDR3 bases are TGTGCCAGCAGTGAATTCCTAGCGGGTGCGTACAATGAG.

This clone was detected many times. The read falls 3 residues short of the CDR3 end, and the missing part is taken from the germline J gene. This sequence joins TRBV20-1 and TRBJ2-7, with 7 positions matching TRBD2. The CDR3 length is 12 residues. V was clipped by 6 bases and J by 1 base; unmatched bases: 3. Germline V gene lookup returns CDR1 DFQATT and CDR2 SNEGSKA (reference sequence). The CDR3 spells CSAGGYSYEQYF. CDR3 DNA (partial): TGCAGTGCGGGGGGGTATTCCTACGAG.

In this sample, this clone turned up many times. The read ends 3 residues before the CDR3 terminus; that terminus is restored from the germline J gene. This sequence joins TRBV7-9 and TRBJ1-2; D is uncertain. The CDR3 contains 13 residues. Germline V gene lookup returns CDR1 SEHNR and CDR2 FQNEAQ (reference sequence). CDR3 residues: CASSFVEGWGYTF. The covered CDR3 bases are TGTGCCAGCAGCTTCGTGGAGGGCTGGGGC.

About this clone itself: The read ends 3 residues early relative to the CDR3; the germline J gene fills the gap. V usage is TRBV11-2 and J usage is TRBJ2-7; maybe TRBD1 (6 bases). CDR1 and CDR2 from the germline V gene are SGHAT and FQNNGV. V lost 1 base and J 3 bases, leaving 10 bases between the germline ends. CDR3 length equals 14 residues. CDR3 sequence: CASSLGGTRYEQYF. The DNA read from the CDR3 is TGTGCCAGCAGCTTAGGTGGGACACGCTACGAG. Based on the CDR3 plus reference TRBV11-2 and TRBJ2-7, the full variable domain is EAGVAQSPRYKIIEKRQSVAFWCNPISGHATLYWYQQILGQGPKLLIQFQNNGVVDDSQLPKDRFSAERLKGVDSTLKIQPAKLEDSAVYLCASSLGGTRYEQYFGPGTRLTVT.